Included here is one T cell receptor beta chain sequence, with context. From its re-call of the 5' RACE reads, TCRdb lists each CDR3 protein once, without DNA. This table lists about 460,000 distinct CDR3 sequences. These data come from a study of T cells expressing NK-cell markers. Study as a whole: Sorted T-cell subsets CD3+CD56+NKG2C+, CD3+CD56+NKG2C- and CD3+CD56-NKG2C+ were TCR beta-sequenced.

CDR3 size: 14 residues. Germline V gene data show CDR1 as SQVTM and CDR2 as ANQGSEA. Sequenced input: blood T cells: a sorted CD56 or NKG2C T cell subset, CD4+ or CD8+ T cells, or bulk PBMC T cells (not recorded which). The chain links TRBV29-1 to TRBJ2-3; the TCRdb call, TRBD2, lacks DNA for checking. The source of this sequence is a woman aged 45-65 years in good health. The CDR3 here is CSVAASGSTDTQYF.